The 30 T cell receptor beta chains listed next were all sequenced from one sample in a study of cytomegalovirus exposure and HLA in healthy donors. 13 Jbeta primers and 60 Vbeta primers were used for the PCR. TCRdb keeps only in-frame clones here, not all; method: immunoSEQ multiplex PCR. The table lists 95,000 to 150,000 clones, around three quarters of them singletons. Sequencing was done on a sample of PBMCs. The origin of the receptors is a woman aged 35 to 49 in good health and CMV-seropositive.

The chain links TRBV4-3 to TRBJ2-2, with TRBD1 matching 11 bases. The CDR3 has 18 amino acids. The germline V gene encodes CDR1 LGHNA and CDR2 YSLEER. V shed 0 bases, J shed 3 bases, and the junction held 6 bases outside the gene matches. The CDR3 region has the DNA TGCGCCAGCAGCCAAGAGGACAGGGGGCGCATGGACACCGGGGAGCTGTTTTTT. As protein: CASSQEDRGRMDTGELFF.

The rearrangement joins TRBV5-6 to TRBJ2-7, with TRBD1 identical over 12 bases. The CDR3 contains 15 residues. In germline, CDR1 is SGHDT, CDR2 YYEEEE. V shed 2 bases, J shed 7 bases, and the junction held 7 bases outside the gene matches. This chain's CDR3 is CASSLGTGGIREQYF. The CDR3 region has the DNA TGTGCCAGCAGCTTAGGGACAGGGGGCATAAGGGAGCAGTACTTC.

The chain couples TRBV19 to TRBJ1-5, with D possibly being TRBD1 (5 bases). This CDR3 has 13 residues. Germline CDR1 reads LNHDA; CDR2 reads SQIVND (reference sequence). V gave up 5 bases and J gave up 3 bases, with 8 bases separating them. The CDR3 is CASSPDNNQPQHF. The CDR3 DNA is TGTGCCAGTAGTCCGGACAACAATCAGCCCCAGCATTTT.

V and J are TRBV5-8 and TRBJ2-5; D is perhaps TRBD2 (5 bases). V lost 6 bases, J lost 11 bases, and 26 bases lay in between. There are 15 residues in the CDR3. Germline V gives CDR1 SGHTS, CDR2 YDEGEE. The DNA for the CDR3 is TGTGCCAGCAACCGAGGCCTCGGCCCGGGGAGAGAGCAGTACTTC. This encodes CASNRGLGPGREQYF.

The V and J genes are TRBV19 and TRBJ1-4; TRBD1 might be the D (6 bases). Germline V gene sequence: CDR1 LNHDA, CDR2 SQIVND (reference sequence). The CDR3 is made up of 13 amino acids. V was pared by 3 bases and J by 8 bases, with 10 bases between. The CDR3 sequence: CASSIGQGEKLFF. CDR3 DNA sequence: TGTGCCAGTAGTATCGGCCAGGGGGAAAAACTGTTTTTT.

The chain recombines TRBV30 with TRBJ2-5; 7 nucleotides line up with TRBD1. The ends lost 8 bases at V and 5 bases at J; junction bases unmatched: 8. The CDR3 runs 12 residues. In germline, CDR1 is GTSNPN, CDR2 SVGIG (reference sequence). In DNA form, the CDR3 reads TGTGCCGCAGAAGGGGGCGGGGAGACCCAGTACTTC. This sequence encodes CAAEGGGETQYF.

The chain carries TRBV18 and TRBJ2-7; D remains ambiguous. V lost 0 bases to trimming and J lost 2 bases, with 11 bases between them. This CDR3 spans 15 amino acids. Looked up from germline, CDR1 is KGHSH and CDR2 is LQKENI. CDR3 bases: TGTGCCAGCTCACCACCGGCAGGTGTTGCCTACGAGCAGTACTTC. It specifies CASSPPAGVAYEQYF.

This sequence joins TRBV18 and TRBJ2-7; 11 bases map to TRBD1. The V and J ends lost 3 bases and 6 bases, in that order; junction bases with no gene match: 7. Germline assignment: CDR1 KGHSH and CDR2 LQKENI. The CDR3 contains 15 residues. CDR3 bases: TGTGCCAGCTCACCGGTCGGGACAGGGGGTTCCGAGCAGTACTTC. Its translation: CASSPVGTGGSEQYF.

The chain combines TRBV21-1 with TRBJ2-7; no DNA check was done on the table's D call, TRBD2. TRBV21-1 has pseudogene status. This CDR3 has 16 amino acids. The CDR3 loop is CASSPPTSGSSYEQYF. The DNA for the CDR3 is TGTGCCAGCAGCCCCCCGACTAGCGGGAGCTCCTACGAGCAGTACTTC.

This clone was picked up one time. The chain links TRBV15 to TRBJ2-5; TRBD1 matches at 9 bases. The V segment lost 1 base and the J segment 5 bases; nucleotides outside the gene matches: 5. This CDR3 comprises 15 residues. In germline, CDR1 is LNHNV, CDR2 YYDKDF (reference sequence). DNA of the CDR3: TGTGCCACCAGCAGAGGGGACAGGGCGCGGGAGACCCAGTACTTC. This sequence encodes CATSRGDRARETQYF.

This clone was seen more than once but under ten times. The chain has TRBV9 and TRBJ2-2; no clear D. The V gene lost 0 bases and the J gene lost 7 bases, with 4 bases spanning the gap. The V gene's germline CDR1 is SGDLS and CDR2 YYNGEE. The CDR3 consists of 12 residues. CDR3 amino acids: CASSVVHGELFF. The CDR3 nucleotides read TGTGCCAGCAGCGTAGTCCACGGGGAGCTGTTTTTT.

The genes are TRBV6-1 and TRBJ1-2; D gene ambiguous. CDR1 and CDR2 (germline): MNHNS, SASEGT. V gave up 1 base and J gave up 7 bases, with 10 bases separating them. CDR3 length equals 13 residues. CDR3 DNA: TGTGCCAGCAGTGAAGGGGAGGGTGTTGGCTACACCTTC. It is translated as CASSEGEGVGYTF.

Written as DNA, the CDR3 is TGTGCCTGGAGTGTATCCTCCGGGGCAGATACGCAGTATTTT. This encodes CAWSVSSGADTQYF. This chain joins TRBV30 and TRBJ2-3; D perhaps matches TRBD2 (5 bases). Germline V gene sequence: CDR1 GTSNPN, CDR2 SVGIG (reference sequence). Trimming stripped 0 bases from V and 4 bases from J, with 11 bases between. The CDR3 contains 14 residues.

The chain couples TRBV19 to TRBJ1-1; 8 bases align to TRBD1. The CDR3 is 14 residues long. V trimming: 5 bases; J trimming: 2 bases; junction bases outside the gene matches: 4. The germline CDR1 and CDR2 sequences are LNHDA and SQIVND (reference sequence). This CDR3 reads CASSSQGANTEAFF. The CDR3 coding sequence is TGTGCCAGTAGTTCTCAGGGGGCCAACACTGAAGCTTTCTTT.

The rearrangement joins TRBV7-3 to TRBJ2-4, with D maybe TRBD1 (5 bases). Germline CDR1 and CDR2: SGHTA and FQGTGA. V dropped 5 bases and J dropped 8 bases, with 16 bases sitting between them. This CDR3 spans 14 amino acids. CDR3 protein: CASSASLGRHIQYF. In DNA form, the CDR3 reads TGTGCCAGCAGCGCCAGCCTGGGGCGACACATTCAGTACTTC. Using reference TRBV7-3 and TRBJ2-4 for the parts outside the CDR3, the full variable domain is GAGVSQTPSNKVTEKGKYVELRCDPISGHTALYWYRQSLGQGPEFLIYFQGTGAADDSGLPNDRFFAVRPEGSVSTLKIQRTERGDSAVYLCASSASLGRHIQYFGAGTRLSVL.

The V and J genes are TRBV2 and TRBJ2-4; a weak D match, TRBD1 (5 bases). The germline V and J ends were trimmed by 6 bases and 0 bases, with 9 bases remaining between them. There are 14 residues in the CDR3. The germline V gene has CDR1 SNHLY and CDR2 FYNNEI. CDR3 protein: CASSRQQAKNIQYF. The CDR3 DNA is TGTGCCAGCAGCCGACAGCAAGCCAAAAACATTCAGTACTTC.

This chain connects TRBV7-9 to TRBJ1-2, with a weak D call TRBD1 (6 bases). Germline assignment: CDR1 SEHNR and CDR2 FQNEAQ (reference sequence). This CDR3 spans 13 amino acids. V was trimmed by 1 base and J by 6 bases, leaving 9 bases between them. CDR3 coding DNA: TGTGCCAGCAGCTTAGTCAGGGACAATGGCTACACCTTC. Encoded protein: CASSLVRDNGYTF.

The chain couples TRBV6-5 to TRBJ1-1; no firm D call. This CDR3 is 15 amino acids long. The V end lost 0 bases, the J end lost 0 bases, and 8 bases lay between the germline ends. The germline gives CDR1 MNHEY, CDR2 SVGAGI. The CDR3 DNA follows: TGTGCCAGCAGTTACTCCAGAAACATGAACACTGAAGCTTTCTTT. This gives the protein CASSYSRNMNTEAFF.

V usage is TRBV9 and J usage is TRBJ2-7; a possible D gene is TRBD2 (6 bases). Germline CDR1 SGDLS, CDR2 YYNGEE. V was shortened by 4 bases and J by 5 bases, with 25 bases between the two germline ends. CDR3 length equals 17 residues. The CDR3, as DNA: TGTGCCAGCAGCCCCAATTTAGGGCCAGCAGGGAGGAACGAGCAGTACTTC. Translating it yields CASSPNLGPAGRNEQYF.

The V and J genes are TRBV4-3 and TRBJ2-1; D uncertain. Germline V lookup: CDR1 LGHNA, CDR2 YSLEER. This CDR3 has 15 residues. V shed 4 bases and J shed 7 bases, with 17 bases lying between them. The CDR3 region is CASSRQTIPGNEQFF. For the CDR3, the DNA is TGCGCCAGCAGCCGCCAAACTATTCCTGGGAATGAGCAGTTCTTC.

This chain connects TRBV7-2 to TRBJ2-2; 8 nucleotides line up with TRBD2. Trimming cost V 7 bases and J 2 bases; bases outside gene matches: 9. Germline V gives CDR1 SGHTA, CDR2 FQGNSA. The CDR3 extends over 16 amino acids. CDR3 amino acids: CASTWDSGVNTGELFF. The CDR3 DNA reads as TGTGCCAGCACCTGGGATAGCGGGGTAAACACCGGGGAGCTGTTTTTT.

This clone showed up just once. The chain has TRBV30 and TRBJ1-1, with D uncertain. Trimming removed 4 bases from V and 0 bases from J, with 9 bases in between. This CDR3 region has 13 residues. The germline CDR1 and CDR2 sequences are GTSNPN and SVGIG (reference sequence). The DNA for the CDR3 is TGTGCCTGGAAACTCGTTATGAACACTGAAGCTTTCTTT. It specifies CAWKLVMNTEAFF.

The chain joins TRBV7-6 to TRBJ1-4; a weak D match, TRBD1 (5 bases). Trimming took 9 bases from V and 7 from J, leaving 15 bases between them. Germline V gene lookup returns CDR1 SGHVS and CDR2 FNYEAQ. The CDR3 length is 13 residues. The CDR3, as DNA: TGTGCCAGTAAAGGAAGGGGATTTGAAAAACTGTTTTTT. This codes for CASKGRGFEKLFF.

The chain employs TRBV4-1 and TRBJ2-5; TRBD2 matches at 7 bases. Germline V gives CDR1 MGHRA, CDR2 YSYEKL. Trimming at V came to 4 bases and at J to 1 base, leaving 9 bases not matched to a gene. The CDR3 consists of 16 residues. The CDR3 is CASSPWASGLQETQYF. CDR3 DNA sequence: TGCGCCAGCAGCCCGTGGGCTAGCGGTCTCCAAGAGACCCAGTACTTC.

The chain couples TRBV4-2 to TRBJ2-7, with D maybe TRBD2 (6 bases). V lost 1 base to trimming and J lost 0 bases, with 13 bases between them. CDR3 length: 16 amino acids. The germline V gene encodes CDR1 LGHNA and CDR2 YNFKEQ. DNA of the CDR3: TGTGCCAGCAGCCAAGGATTGCGGGACGTCTCCTACGAGCAGTACTTC. Encoded protein: CASSQGLRDVSYEQYF.

The rearrangement uses TRBV4-3 and TRBJ2-7, with 8 bases fitting TRBD2. From germline, CDR1 is LGHNA and CDR2 YSLEER. CDR3 size: 15 residues. Unmatched junction bases numbered 9, after V lost 3 bases and J lost 5 bases. CDR3 residues: CASSQKAGDPHEQYF. In DNA form, the CDR3 reads TGCGCCAGCAGCCAGAAAGCGGGAGACCCCCACGAGCAGTACTTC.

The chain has TRBV19 and TRBJ1-1, with TRBD1 identical over 12 bases. V lost 5 bases to trimming and J lost 5 bases; unmatched junction nucleotides: 6. This CDR3 has 15 residues. Germline CDR1 reads LNHDA; CDR2 reads SQIVND (reference sequence). CDR3 DNA sequence: TGTGCCAGTAGTCCCGGGACAGGGGGCTCAACTGAAGCTTTCTTT. This translates into CASSPGTGGSTEAFF. Combining the CDR3 with reference TRBV19 and TRBJ1-1 gives the whole variable domain DGGITQSPKYLFRKEGQNVTLSCEQNLNHDAMYWYRQDPGQGLRLIYYSQIVNDFQKGDIAEGYSVSREKKESFPLTVTSAQKNPTAFYLCASSPGTGGSTEAFFGQGTRLTVV.

The chain links TRBV6-1 to TRBJ1-1; D possibly corresponds to TRBD1 (5 bases). V lost 5 bases, J lost 2 bases, and 15 bases lay in between. The CDR3 extends over 15 amino acids. Germline assignment: CDR1 MNHNS and CDR2 SASEGT. The CDR3 bases are TGTGCCAGCAGTAGGTTGGGGACTGAAAACACTGAAGCTTTCTTT. This encodes CASSRLGTENTEAFF.

The chain carries TRBV4-1 and TRBJ1-1, with 10 bases fitting TRBD1. The CDR3 length is 19 residues. J lost 4 bases, V lost 4 bases, and 18 bases had no gene match. Per the germline V gene, CDR1 is MGHRA and CDR2 is YSYEKL. The CDR3 region has the DNA TGCGCCAGCAGCCCAATAAGGAGCCGACAGGGGGCTGTGGTCACTGAAGCTTTCTTT. Its protein is CASSPIRSRQGAVVTEAFF.

The genes are TRBV6-5 and TRBJ2-7; 11 nucleotides align to TRBD2. The V and J ends lost 6 bases and 5 bases, in that order; junction bases with no gene match: 9. The germline V gene encodes CDR1 MNHEY and CDR2 SVGAGI. The CDR3 loop spans 15 amino acids. DNA for the CDR3: TGTGCCAGCAGCGAGGGACTAGCGGTTTTAAACGAGCAGTACTTC. This sequence encodes CASSEGLAVLNEQYF.